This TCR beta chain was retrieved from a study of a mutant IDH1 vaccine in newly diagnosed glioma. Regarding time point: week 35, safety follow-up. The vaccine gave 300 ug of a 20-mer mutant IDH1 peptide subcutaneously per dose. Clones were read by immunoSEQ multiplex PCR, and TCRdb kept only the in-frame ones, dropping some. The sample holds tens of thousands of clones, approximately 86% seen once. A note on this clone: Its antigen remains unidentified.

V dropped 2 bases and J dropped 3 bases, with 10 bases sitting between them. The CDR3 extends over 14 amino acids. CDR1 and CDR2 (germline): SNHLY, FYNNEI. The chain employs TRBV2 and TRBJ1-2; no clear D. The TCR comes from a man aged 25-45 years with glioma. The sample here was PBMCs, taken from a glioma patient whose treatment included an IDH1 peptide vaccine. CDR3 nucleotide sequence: TGTGCCAGCAGTGAAAATGAGGGCCACTATGGCTACACCTTC. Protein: CASSENEGHYGYTF.